This TCR beta chain was profiled in a study of Ad26.COV2.S vaccination and SARS-CoV-2 variants. Measured with immunoSEQ multiplex PCR; TCRdb has only the in-frame clones, and not every one. The sample contains roughly 240,000 clones, roughly 90% of which appear only once. The sample's treatment: over 15 received Ad26.COV2.S at low or high dose, single or two shots; several received placebo; per-sample allocation not given. Following the first vaccine or placebo injection, samples were taken on day 63. Aged 18-55 years, donor was enrolled in Boston at some point between 2019 and 2021. Trimming left V 0 bases short and J 7 bases short, with 16 bases between. Germline V gene sequence: CDR1 SGHDN, CDR2 FVKESK. The CDR3 spans 15 residues.

This clonotype was sampled from a person aged 18 to 59 who received the Ad26.COV2.S COVID-19 vaccine or a placebo. This chain links TRBV14 with TRBJ2-7; D gene uncertain. The sample here was peripheral blood, taken in a trial of Ad26.COV2.S vaccine versus placebo. CDR3 region: CASSQDTVGFGEQYF. In nucleotides, the CDR3 is TGTGCCAGCAGCCAAGACACGGTGGGGTTTGGGGAGCAGTACTTC.